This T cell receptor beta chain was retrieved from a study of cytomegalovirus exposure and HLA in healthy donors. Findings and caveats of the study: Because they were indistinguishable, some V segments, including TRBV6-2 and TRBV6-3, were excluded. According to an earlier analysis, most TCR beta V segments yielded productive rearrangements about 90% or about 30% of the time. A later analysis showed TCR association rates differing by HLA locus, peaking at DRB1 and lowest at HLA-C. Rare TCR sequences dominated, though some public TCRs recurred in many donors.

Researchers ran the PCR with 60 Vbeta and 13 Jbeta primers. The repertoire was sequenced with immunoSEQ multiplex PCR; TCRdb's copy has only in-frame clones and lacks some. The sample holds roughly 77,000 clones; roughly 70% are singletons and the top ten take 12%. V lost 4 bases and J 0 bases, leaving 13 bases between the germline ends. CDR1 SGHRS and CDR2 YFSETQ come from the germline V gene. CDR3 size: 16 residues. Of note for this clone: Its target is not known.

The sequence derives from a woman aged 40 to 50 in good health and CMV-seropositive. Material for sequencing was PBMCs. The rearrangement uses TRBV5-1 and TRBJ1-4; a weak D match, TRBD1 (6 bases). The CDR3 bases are TGCGCCAGCAGCCCGGACAGCCTTGCAACTAATGAAAAACTGTTTTTT. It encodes CASSPDSLATNEKLFF. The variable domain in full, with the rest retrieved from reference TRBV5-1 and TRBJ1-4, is KAGVTQTPRYLIKTRGQQVTLSCSPISGHRSVSWYQQTPGQGLQFLFEYFSETQRNKGNFPGRFSGRQFSNSRSEMNVSTLELGDSALYLCASSPDSLATNEKLFFGSGTQLSVL.